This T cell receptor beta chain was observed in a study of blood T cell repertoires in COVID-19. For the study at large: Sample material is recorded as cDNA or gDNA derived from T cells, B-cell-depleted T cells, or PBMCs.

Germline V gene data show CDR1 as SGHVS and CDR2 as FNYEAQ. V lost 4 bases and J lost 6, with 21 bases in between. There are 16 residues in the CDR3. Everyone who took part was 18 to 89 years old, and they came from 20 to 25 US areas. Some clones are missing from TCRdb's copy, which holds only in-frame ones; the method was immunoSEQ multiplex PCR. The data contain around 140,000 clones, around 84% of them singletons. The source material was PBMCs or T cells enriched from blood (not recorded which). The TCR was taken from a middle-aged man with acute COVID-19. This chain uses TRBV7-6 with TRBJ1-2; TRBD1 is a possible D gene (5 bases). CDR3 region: CASSSEREGEVNGYTF. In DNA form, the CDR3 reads TGTGCCAGCAGCTCCGAAAGGGAAGGGGAGGTGAATGGCTACACCTTC.